This paragraph reports one TCR beta chain. The antigen remains undetermined. The source of the sample is a study of shared clonotypes between healthy human individuals. Study-level background: The plates for each donor numbered three CD4 naive, three CD4 memory, two CD8 naive and one CD8 memory.

Researchers ran the assay at a deep level. In the study's own analysis: Filtering differed, since immunoSEQ gave only junction sequences and no quality scores. Measured with immunoSEQ multiplex PCR; TCRdb has only the in-frame clones, and not every one. V, J and clone size were drawn from that table, and D and trimming were deduced from the DNA. This table has about 960,000 clones, approximately 76% appearing once. Study outcomes and limitations: Blood was the only sampled material, and tissue repertoires likely differ.

V lost 4 bases, J lost 7 bases, and 11 bases stayed unmatched. Germline loops: CDR1 SGHNT, CDR2 YYREEE (reference sequence). The CDR3 spans 14 residues. The sequenced sample consisted of memory CD4+ T cells sorted from blood. Specified subset: CD45RA-negative fraction. This clonotype was sampled from a man younger than 30 in good health. The chain combines TRBV5-4 with TRBJ2-7; 7 bases are shared with TRBD2. CDR3 nucleotides: TGTGCCAGCAGCCTTTGGGGGAGGGTTGTGGAGCAGTACTTC. Translation gives CASSLWGRVVEQYF.